This TCR beta chain was profiled in a study of blood T cell repertoires in COVID-19. At the level of the study: The origin of the acute and convalescent COVID-19 samples was the United States, Italy and Spain. PBMCs, B-cell-depleted T cells, or T cells were the source of the cDNA or gDNA that made up the material.

In the study's own analysis: Amplifying reference gene primers gave estimates of nucleated cell counts. Assay: immunoSEQ multiplex PCR; the TCRdb copy retains only in-frame clones and omits some. V, J and clone size derive from that table, while D and trimming were established from the DNA sequence. The data hold 90,000 to 110,000 clones, with around 76% observed a single time. Trimming cost V 4 bases and J 2 bases, with 10 bases left between them. This CDR3 is built from 14 residues. The germline V gene encodes CDR1 SGHTA and CDR2 FQGNSA. V is TRBV7-2 and J is TRBJ2-3; D call uncertain. Sequenced input: peripheral blood. The sequence came from a woman in her seventies with acute or convalescent COVID-19. The CDR3 DNA is TGTGCCAGCAGCTCACCTTACATCACAGATACGCAGTATTTT. This encodes CASSSPYITDTQYF.